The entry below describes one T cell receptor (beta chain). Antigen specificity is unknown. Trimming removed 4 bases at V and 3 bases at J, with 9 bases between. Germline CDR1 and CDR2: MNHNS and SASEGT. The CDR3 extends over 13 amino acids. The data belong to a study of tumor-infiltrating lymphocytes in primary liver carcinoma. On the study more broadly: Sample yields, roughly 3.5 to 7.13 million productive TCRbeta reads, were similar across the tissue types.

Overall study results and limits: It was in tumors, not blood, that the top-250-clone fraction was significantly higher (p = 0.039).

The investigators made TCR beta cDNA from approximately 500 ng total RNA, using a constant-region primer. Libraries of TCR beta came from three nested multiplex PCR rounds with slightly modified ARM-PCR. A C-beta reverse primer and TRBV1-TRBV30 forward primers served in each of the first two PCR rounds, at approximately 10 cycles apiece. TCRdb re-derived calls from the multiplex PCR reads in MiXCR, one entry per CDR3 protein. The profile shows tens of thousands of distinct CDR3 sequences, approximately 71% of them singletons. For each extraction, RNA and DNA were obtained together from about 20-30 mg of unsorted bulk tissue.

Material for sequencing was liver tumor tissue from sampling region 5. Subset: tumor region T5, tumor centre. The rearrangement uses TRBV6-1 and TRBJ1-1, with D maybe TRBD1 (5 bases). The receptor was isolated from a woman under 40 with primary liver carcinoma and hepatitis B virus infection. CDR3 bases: TGTGCCAGCAGTGTTGAGGGGTACACTGAAGCTTTCTTT. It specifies CASSVEGYTEAFF.